The clone carrying this T cell receptor beta chain was recorded a few times. Only in-frame clones appear in the TCRdb table, and some are missing; sequencing was by immunoSEQ multiplex PCR. Of 50,000 or so clones in the sample, 70% to 90% were seen once. This specimen belongs to a study of OX40 agonist ivuxolimab in advanced cancers. Germline V gives CDR1 MGHRA, CDR2 YSYEKL. The V and J ends lost 1 base and 2 bases respectively, with 6 bases between them. The CDR3 is 14 residues long. V gene TRBV4-1 combines with J gene TRBJ1-5; perhaps TRBD1 as D (6 bases). This sequence originates from an adult with an advanced solid tumor such as melanoma, head and neck, liver or kidney cancer. The source material was CD4+ or CD8+ T cells sorted from blood, sampled in a trial of the OX40 agonist ivuxolimab. This CDR3 reads CASSQAGGNQPQHF. CDR3 bases: TGCGCCAGCAGCCAAGCAGGGGGCAATCAGCCCCAGCATTTT.